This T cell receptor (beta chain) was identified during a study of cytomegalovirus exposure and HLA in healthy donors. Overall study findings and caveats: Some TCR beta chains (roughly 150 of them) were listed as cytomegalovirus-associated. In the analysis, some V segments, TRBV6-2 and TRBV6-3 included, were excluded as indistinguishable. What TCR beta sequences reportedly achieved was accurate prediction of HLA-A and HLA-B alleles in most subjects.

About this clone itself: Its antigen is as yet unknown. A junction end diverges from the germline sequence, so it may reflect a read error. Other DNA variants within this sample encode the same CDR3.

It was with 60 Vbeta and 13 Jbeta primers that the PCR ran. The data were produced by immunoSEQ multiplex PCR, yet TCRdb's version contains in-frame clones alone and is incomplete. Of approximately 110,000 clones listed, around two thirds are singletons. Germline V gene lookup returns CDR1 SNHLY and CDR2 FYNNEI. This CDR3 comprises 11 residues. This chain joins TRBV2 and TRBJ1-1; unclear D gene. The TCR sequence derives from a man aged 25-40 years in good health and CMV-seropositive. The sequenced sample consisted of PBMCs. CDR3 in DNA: TGTGCCAGCAGTGACGGTTTTGAAGCTTTCTTC. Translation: CASSDGFEAFF.